The T cell receptor (beta chain) under discussion was sequenced for a study of blood T cell repertoires in COVID-19. V shed 3 bases, J shed 2 bases, and the junction held 2 bases outside the gene matches. Germline V lookup: CDR1 SGHVS, CDR2 FNYEAQ. CDR3 size: 14 residues. Sequencing used immunoSEQ multiplex PCR; TCRdb keeps in-frame clones, though not all of them. The sample holds some 400,000 clones, 90% seen once. This chain joins TRBV7-6 and TRBJ2-7; 9 nucleotides agree with TRBD1. This clonotype originated in a young man with active or convalescent COVID-19. What was sequenced was peripheral blood. CDR3: CASSFGTGTYEQYF. The CDR3 nucleotides are TGTGCCAGCAGCTTCGGGACAGGGACCTACGAGCAGTACTTC.